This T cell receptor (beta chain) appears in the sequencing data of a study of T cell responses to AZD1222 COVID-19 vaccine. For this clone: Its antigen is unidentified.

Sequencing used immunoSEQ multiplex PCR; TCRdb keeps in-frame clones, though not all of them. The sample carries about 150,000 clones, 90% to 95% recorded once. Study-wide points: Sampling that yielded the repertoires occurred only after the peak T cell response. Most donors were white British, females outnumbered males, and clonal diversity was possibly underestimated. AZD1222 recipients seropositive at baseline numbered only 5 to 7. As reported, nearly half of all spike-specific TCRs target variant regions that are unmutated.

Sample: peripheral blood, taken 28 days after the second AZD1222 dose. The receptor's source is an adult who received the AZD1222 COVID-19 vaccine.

The CDR3 loop reads CASSLGGPAFF. The CDR3 DNA sequence: TGCGCCAGCAGCTTGGGTGGGCCAGCTTTCTTT. V usage is TRBV5-1 and J usage is TRBJ1-1; D remains ambiguous. The CDR3 is 11 residues long. V lost 0 bases, J lost 10 bases, and 7 bases lay in between. CDR1 SGHRS and CDR2 YFSETQ come from the germline V gene.